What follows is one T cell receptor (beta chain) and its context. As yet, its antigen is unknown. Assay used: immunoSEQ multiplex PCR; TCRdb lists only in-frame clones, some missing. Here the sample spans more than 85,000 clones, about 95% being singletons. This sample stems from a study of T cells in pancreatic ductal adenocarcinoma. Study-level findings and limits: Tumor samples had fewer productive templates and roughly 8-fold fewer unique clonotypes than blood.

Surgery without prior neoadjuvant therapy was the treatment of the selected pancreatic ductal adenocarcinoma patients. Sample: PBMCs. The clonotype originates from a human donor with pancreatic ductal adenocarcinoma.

The CDR3 is CTSSHATPPLAMVSETQYF. The CDR3 DNA follows: TGCACCAGCAGCCATGCTACTCCCCCCCTAGCTATGGTTTCGGAGACCCAGTACTTC. V gene TRBV1 combines with J gene TRBJ2-5; the D segment call TRBD2 is taken from the table without a DNA check. TRBV1 is a known pseudogene. This CDR3 has 19 amino acids.